What follows is one T cell receptor (beta chain) and its context. 13 Jbeta primers and 60 Vbeta primers were used for the PCR. Using immunoSEQ multiplex PCR, the repertoire was profiled, and TCRdb retains in-frame clones only, with some absent. The profile shows some 89,000 clones, 70% to 85% of them singletons. Germline CDR1 MNHNY, CDR2 SVGAGI (reference sequence). The CDR3 loop spans 15 amino acids. V lost 4 bases and J lost 8, with 20 bases in between. This entry belongs to a study of cytomegalovirus exposure and HLA in healthy donors. The gene calls are TRBV6-6 and TRBJ1-2; D ambiguous. Sequencing was done on a sample of PBMCs. The sequence was obtained from a man between 60 and 75 years old in good health and CMV-seronegative. This CDR3 reads CASSFPQEGSVGYTF. The CDR3 DNA follows: TGTGCCAGCAGTTTCCCCCAAGAGGGCTCTGTGGGCTACACCTTC.